This TCR beta chain was found in a study of Graves' ophthalmopathy and Graves' hyperthyroidism. The CDR3 consists of 12 residues. V was trimmed by 10 bases and J by 4 bases, leaving 13 bases between them. Germline V CDR1 and CDR2: MDHEN, SYDVKM. Amplification of the TCR beta CDR3 regions used RNA transcripts (as template). In the first round, RT-PCR was carried out with HTBI primers, and a multiplex PCR formed the second round. In TCRdb, the multiplex PCR reads were re-called with MiXCR into one record per CDR3 protein. The sample shows about 620,000 distinct CDR3 sequences, around a fifth of them seen only once.

Material for sequencing was peripheral blood. The source of this sequence is a woman between 18 and 30 years old with stable Graves' hyperthyroidism. Some clones in this sample may be carry-over from other donors' samples. This chain uses TRBV28 with TRBJ1-2; a weak D match, TRBD1 (5 bases). The CDR3, as DNA: TGTGCCAACTACGGGGCCCTCTATGGCTACACCTTC. As protein: CANYGALYGYTF.